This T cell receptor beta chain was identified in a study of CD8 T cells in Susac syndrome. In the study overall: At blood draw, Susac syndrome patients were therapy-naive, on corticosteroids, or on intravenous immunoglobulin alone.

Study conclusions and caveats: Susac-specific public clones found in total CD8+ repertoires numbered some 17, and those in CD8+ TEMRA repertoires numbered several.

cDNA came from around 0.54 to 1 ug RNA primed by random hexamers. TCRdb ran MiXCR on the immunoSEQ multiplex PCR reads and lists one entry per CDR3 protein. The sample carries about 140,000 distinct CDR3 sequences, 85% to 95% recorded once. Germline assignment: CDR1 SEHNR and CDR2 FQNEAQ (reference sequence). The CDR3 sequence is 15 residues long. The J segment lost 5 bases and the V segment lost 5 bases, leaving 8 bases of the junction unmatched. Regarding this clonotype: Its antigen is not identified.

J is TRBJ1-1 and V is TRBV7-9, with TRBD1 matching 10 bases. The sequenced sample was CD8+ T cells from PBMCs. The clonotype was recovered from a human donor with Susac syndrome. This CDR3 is CASSLGTGERTEAFF. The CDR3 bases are TGTGCCAGCAGCCTCGGGACAGGGGAAAGGACTGAAGCTTTCTTT.